The 17 T cell receptor beta chains below come from one sample, sequenced in a study of OX40 agonist ivuxolimab in advanced cancers. Library prep was done by the immunoSEQ multiplex PCR assay. The table was pulled from immuneACCESS by TCRdb, which kept in-frame rearrangements only. Such tables lose some clones; where checked, under half of the loss comes from unresolved V genes, and the rest has no known cause. Across this sample there are tens of thousands of clones, with roughly 85% seen only once. The ten largest clones take up 35% to 50% of the sample. Sequenced material: CD4+ or CD8+ T cells sorted from blood, taken in a trial of the OX40 agonist ivuxolimab. All receptors come from an adult with an advanced solid tumor such as melanoma, head and neck, liver or kidney cancer.

DNA of the CDR3: TGTGCCAGCAGACAGGATTACAATGAGCAGTTCTTC. As protein: CASRQDYNEQFF. The chain uses TRBV2 and TRBJ2-1; maybe TRBD1 (5 bases). The CDR3 sequence is 12 residues long. Trimming cost V 6 bases and J 4 bases, with 7 bases left between them. Germline V gene data show CDR1 as SNHLY and CDR2 as FYNNEI.

Notes on this clone: This sample includes further DNA sequences coding for the same CDR3. The chain combines TRBV4-1 with TRBJ2-7, with 7 bases lining up with TRBD2. Germline values: CDR1 MGHRA, CDR2 YSYEKL. The V segment lost 3 bases and the J segment 1 base; nucleotides outside the gene matches: 6. The CDR3 sequence is 15 residues long. CDR3 region: CASSHPGGGSYEQYF. CDR3 DNA sequence: TGCGCCAGCAGCCATCCCGGCGGGGGTTCCTACGAGCAGTACTTC.

The chain employs TRBV11-2 and TRBJ1-5; possible D gene TRBD1, 6 bases. The CDR3 totals 14 residues. CDR1 is SGHAT and CDR2 is FQNNGV in the germline V gene. V shed 1 base and J shed 6 bases, with 10 bases lying between them. The CDR3 spells CASSLGGGGQPQHF. The CDR3 DNA is TGTGCCAGCAGCTTAGGAGGAGGGGGTCAGCCCCAGCATTTT.

The chain couples TRBV6-5 to TRBJ2-7, with D possibly called TRBD1 or TRBD2 (6 bases each). V lost 4 bases, J lost 6 bases, and 10 bases lay in between. This CDR3 is built from 12 residues. Germline V gene sequence: CDR1 MNHEY, CDR2 SVGAGI. CDR3 in DNA: TGTGCCAGCAGTTTTGGGGGGCTCGAGCAGTACTTC. Its protein is CASSFGGLEQYF.

This chain connects TRBV12-5 to TRBJ2-5; TRBD2 matches 12 bases. CDR3 length: 16 residues. The junction had 7 bases not matched to a gene; V was cut back by 6 bases and J by 2 bases. Germline CDR1 is LGHNT and CDR2 is FRNRAP. As DNA, the CDR3 is TGTGCTAGTGGCCTGACTAGCGGGGGCTCGCAAGAGACCCAGTACTTC. It codes for CASGLTSGGSQETQYF. The full variable domain, completed using reference TRBV12-5 and TRBJ2-5, is DARVTQTPRHKVTEMGQEVTMRCQPILGHNTVFWYRQTMMQGLELLAYFRNRAPLDDSGMPKDRFSAEMPDATLATLKIQPSEPRDSAVYFCASGLTSGGSQETQYFGPGTRLLVL.

The V call is TRBV28, the J call TRBJ2-5; 11 bases are a match to TRBD1. J lost 5 bases, V lost 6 bases, and 8 bases had no gene match. Germline assignment: CDR1 MDHEN and CDR2 SYDVKM. The CDR3 is made up of 15 amino acids. The CDR3 region is CASSSGQGVEETQYF. CDR3 coding DNA: TGTGCCAGCAGCTCGGGACAGGGGGTGGAGGAGACCCAGTACTTC.

This chain connects TRBV6-1 to TRBJ1-1; perhaps TRBD1 as D (6 bases). The CDR3 covers 12 residues. CDR1 is MNHNS and CDR2 is SASEGT in the germline V gene. Between the trimmed V and J ends, which lost 7 bases and 6 bases, there was a span of 12 bases. The CDR3 nucleotides read TGTGCCAGCAACTTGGGGGCCCCTGAAGCTTTCTTT. As protein: CASNLGAPEAFF.

The chain links TRBV7-2 to TRBJ2-5; D is perhaps TRBD2 (5 bases). The CDR3 contains 12 residues. Germline values: CDR1 SGHTA, CDR2 FQGNSA. The V and J ends lost 5 bases and 8 bases respectively, with 12 bases between them. CDR3 DNA: TGTGCCAGCAGCGATCCTCCGGGAACCCAGTACTTC. This codes for CASSDPPGTQYF. The whole variable domain, remainder taken from reference TRBV7-2 and TRBJ2-5, is GAGVSQSPSNKVTEKGKDVELRCDPISGHTALYWYRQSLGQGLEFLIYFQGNSAPDKSGLPSDRFSAERTGGSVSTLTIQRTQQEDSAVYLCASSDPPGTQYFGPGTRLLVL.

The rearrangement links TRBV27 to TRBJ1-5, with unresolved D. This CDR3 is 14 amino acids long. V shed 3 bases and J shed 6 bases, with 12 bases lying between them. Germline-derived CDR1 and CDR2 are MNHEY and SMNVEV (reference sequence). The CDR3 spells CASSLSGVSQPQHF. As DNA, the CDR3 is TGTGCCAGCAGTTTGAGTGGGGTTAGTCAGCCCCAGCATTTT.

This rearrangement joins TRBV28 to TRBJ2-7; 9 bases map to TRBD2. The germline V gene encodes CDR1 MDHEN and CDR2 SYDVKM. The CDR3 is 15 amino acids. V dropped 4 bases and J dropped 2; count of bases not matched to a gene: 6. The CDR3 protein is CASSSPAGGPYEQYF. As DNA, the CDR3 is TGTGCCAGCAGTTCGCCGGCGGGAGGGCCCTACGAGCAGTACTTC. Full variable domain (rest looked up from reference TRBV28 and TRBJ2-7): DVKVTQSSRYLVKRTGEKVFLECVQDMDHENMFWYRQDPGLGLRLIYFSYDVKMKEKGDIPEGYSVSREKKERFSLILESASTNQTSMYLCASSSPAGGPYEQYFGPGTRLTVT.

The chain recombines TRBV6-5 with TRBJ2-7; 7 bases align to TRBD1. The CDR3 contains 15 residues. CDR1 and CDR2 from the germline V gene are MNHEY and SVGAGI. The ends lost 5 bases at V and 4 bases at J; junction bases unmatched: 11. In DNA, the CDR3 is TGTGCCAGCAGTCCCACAGGGGCGCTGGGGTACGAGCAGTACTTC. Translation gives CASSPTGALGYEQYF.

For this clone: One end of the junction varies from germline; a read error may be responsible. The rearrangement links TRBV30 to TRBJ2-7; either TRBD1 or TRBD2 may supply D (5 bases each). Germline V gene sequence: CDR1 GTSNPN, CDR2 SVGIG (reference sequence). The CDR3 length is 14 residues. The CDR3 sequence: CAWSVEGFPYVQYF. The CDR3 DNA reads TGTGCCTGGAGTGTTGAGGGGTTCCCCTACGTGCAGTACTTC.

The chain has TRBV5-6 and TRBJ1-2, with no clear D. Between the trimmed V and J ends, which lost 4 bases and 4 bases, there was a span of 14 bases. Germline V gene lookup returns CDR1 SGHDT and CDR2 YYEEEE. The CDR3 totals 14 residues. The CDR3: CASSMAGWGYGYTF. In nucleotides, the CDR3 is TGTGCCAGCAGCATGGCAGGATGGGGCTATGGCTACACCTTC.

The rearrangement uses TRBV2 and TRBJ2-6; D is uncertain. This CDR3 is built from 15 residues. Germline V lookup: CDR1 SNHLY, CDR2 FYNNEI. V was cut by 7 bases and J by 0 bases, with 10 bases left in between. The CDR3 loop reads CASTYVNSGANVLTF. Here the CDR3 DNA reads TGTGCCAGCACTTACGTTAACTCTGGGGCCAACGTCCTGACTTTC. The full variable domain, in which reference TRBV2 and TRBJ2-6 provide the parts outside the CDR3, is EPEVTQTPSHQVTQMGQEVILRCVPISNHLYFYWYRQILGQKVEFLVSFYNNEISEKSEIFDDQFSVERPDGSNFTLKIRSTKLEDSAMYFCASTYVNSGANVLTFGAGSRLTVL.

This rearrangement joins TRBV11-2 to TRBJ1-1; D might be TRBD1 (6 bases). The CDR3 contains 14 residues. Looked up from germline, CDR1 is SGHAT and CDR2 is FQNNGV. V lost 4 bases and J 7 bases, leaving 16 bases between the germline ends. As DNA, the CDR3 is TGTGCCAGCAGCTCACAGGGATTGGGTGGTGAAGCTTTCTTT. Translated: CASSSQGLGGEAFF.

V usage is TRBV7-3 and J usage is TRBJ2-1; TRBD2 aligns across 11 bases. Trimming removed 5 bases from V and 8 bases from J; junction bases left unmatched: 8. The germline V gene encodes CDR1 SGHTA and CDR2 FQGTGA. The CDR3 has 15 residues. Here the CDR3 reads CASSPGTSGLDEQFF. The DNA for the CDR3 is TGTGCCAGCAGCCCCGGGACTAGCGGTCTCGATGAGCAGTTCTTC.

The chain links TRBV5-6 to TRBJ2-7, with D maybe TRBD1 (5 bases). This CDR3 has 14 amino acids. V dropped 4 bases and J dropped 0 bases, with 11 bases sitting between them. Per germline, CDR1 SGHDT and CDR2 YYEEEE. For the CDR3, the DNA is TGTGCCAGCAGCCCGACAGCCAACTCCTACGAGCAGTACTTC. As protein: CASSPTANSYEQYF.